One sample yielded the 7 T cell receptor beta chains listed below, sequenced in a study of T cells in localized non-small cell lung cancer. The method was immunoSEQ multiplex PCR; TCRdb's version includes in-frame clones alone and lacks a portion of them. The sample holds about 24,000 clones, 89% seen once. The sequencing here drew on peripheral blood, taken before any cancer treatment. These receptor sequences come from a man aged 35 to 69 with stage I squamous cell lung carcinoma.

CDR3 nucleotide sequence: TGTGCCAGCAGCAGCGAAGTGGGTTCACCCCTCCACTTT. Protein: CASSSEVGSPLHF. The chain uses TRBV5-4 and TRBJ1-6, with D uncertain. The CDR3 is 13 amino acids. V dropped 4 bases and J dropped 9 bases, with 11 bases sitting between them. Germline-derived CDR1 and CDR2 are SGHNT and YYREEE (reference sequence). Filled out from reference TRBV5-4 and TRBJ1-6, the complete variable domain reads ETGVTQSPTHLIKTRGQQVTLRCSSQSGHNTVSWYQQALGQGPQFIFQYYREEENGRGNFPPRFSGLQFPNYSSELNVNALELDDSALYLCASSSEVGSPLHFGNGTRLTVT.

This chain links TRBV7-2 with TRBJ2-5; TRBD2 might be the D (6 bases). The CDR3 loop spans 14 amino acids. The V end was cut by 5 bases, the J end by 1 base, with 11 bases between. Germline lookup yields CDR1 SGHTA and CDR2 FQGNSA. The CDR3 DNA sequence: TGTGCCAGCAGCCCGTTCGGGGGCCAAGAGACCCAGTACTTC. Its translation: CASSPFGGQETQYF.

This rearrangement joins TRBV13 to TRBJ1-2; 7 bases align to TRBD1. Germline V gene data show CDR1 as PRHDT and CDR2 as FYEKMQ (reference sequence). With 9 bases clipped from V and 7 bases from J, the junction kept 8 bases outside the gene matches. CDR3 length equals 12 residues. The CDR3 DNA follows: TGTGCCAGTACGTCAGGGGGAAGTGGCTACACCTTC. Translated: CASTSGGSGYTF.

V gene TRBV10-2 combines with J gene TRBJ1-5, with no clear D. Germline V CDR1 and CDR2: WSHSY, SAAADI. The germline V and J ends were trimmed by 6 bases and 4 bases, with 16 bases remaining between them. CDR3 size: 15 residues. As DNA, the CDR3 is TGCGCCAGCAGCCGCGGGAGGGTCTCTAATCAGCCCCAGCATTTT. It is translated as CASSRGRVSNQPQHF.

This clone was detected once. The chain carries TRBV5-5 and TRBJ1-3; maybe TRBD1 (5 bases). CDR1 and CDR2 from the germline V gene are SGHKS and YYEKEE (reference sequence). The CDR3 extends over 14 amino acids. Deletions cut 4 bases from V and 2 bases from J, with 10 bases between. The chain's CDR3 is CASSVWGAGNTIYF. DNA for the CDR3: TGTGCCAGCAGCGTATGGGGGGCTGGAAACACCATATATTTT.

The chain couples TRBV2 to TRBJ2-1; TRBD2 matches at 12 bases. The CDR3 has 15 amino acids. Germline CDR1 reads SNHLY; CDR2 reads FYNNEI. The ends lost 7 bases at V and 7 bases at J; junction bases unmatched: 8. This CDR3 reads CASNLLAGGRNEQFF. Here the CDR3 DNA reads TGTGCCAGCAATCTACTAGCGGGGGGTAGGAATGAGCAGTTCTTC.

The chain is built from TRBV10-2 and TRBJ1-2; no clear D gene. V was pared by 0 bases and J by 1 base, with 9 bases between. Germline CDR1 is WSHSY and CDR2 is SAAADI. The CDR3 extends over 15 amino acids. CDR3 in amino acids: CASSESSGLNYGYTF. The CDR3 DNA reads as TGCGCCAGCAGTGAGTCTAGTGGACTTAACTATGGCTACACCTTC.